The rows below give T cell receptor beta chains drawn from one sample of a study of OX40 agonist ivuxolimab in advanced cancers. Libraries were prepared by immunoSEQ multiplex PCR; TCRdb keeps only in-frame clonotypes and omits some of them. The sample lists around 75,000 clones, around 92% occurring once. The specimen was CD4+ or CD8+ T cells sorted from blood, collected in a trial of the OX40 agonist ivuxolimab. The receptor set was obtained from an adult with an advanced solid tumor such as melanoma, head and neck, liver or kidney cancer. The CDR3 runs from the conserved cysteine through the conserved F or W. The order of the fields is clone size, J gene, V gene, D gene, CDR3 DNA, CDR3 protein. The D gene is left open where the match is weak. Clone size is stated in some rows and not others, as once, few, many or a class when expanded.

size: once
J: TRBJ1-1
V: TRBV18
D: TRBD1
DNA: TGTGCCAGCTCACCGCCGGGACAGGGGGCGTTAACTGAAGCTTTCTTT
CDR3: CASSPPGQGALTEAFF

size: .
J: TRBJ2-7
V: TRBV10-3
D: TRBD2
DNA: TGTGCCATCAGTGAGGGACTAGCGGGGGGCTCCTACGAGCAGTACTTC
CDR3: CAISEGLAGGSYEQYF

size: .
J: TRBJ2-5
V: TRBV5-6
D: TRBD2
DNA: TGTGCCAGCAGCGCCAACCTAGCGGCGGGGGGGACCCAGTACTTC
CDR3: CASSANLAAGGTQYF

size: .
J: TRBJ2-5
V: TRBV5-6
D: .
DNA: TGTGCCAGCAGCTTGGTGCGGGGCTGGGAGACCCAGTACTTC
CDR3: CASSLVRGWETQYF

size: .
J: TRBJ2-3
V: TRBV5-1
D: TRBD2
DNA: TGCGCCAGCAGCTCCCCTCCGGGACTAGCGGGGGGGCGGGATACGCAGTATTTT
CDR3: CASSSPPGLAGGRDTQYF

size: few
J: TRBJ1-2
V: TRBV6-5
D: .
DNA: TGTGCCAGCAGCCCGGGAGCTGGCTACACCTTC
CDR3: CASSPGAGYTF

size: .
J: TRBJ1-1
V: TRBV9
D: TRBD1
DNA: TGTGCCAGCAGCGTGGGGGGGACAGGGTCGAACACTGAAGCTTTCTTT
CDR3: CASSVGGTGSNTEAFF

size: .
J: TRBJ1-6
V: TRBV19
D: .
DNA: TGTGCCAGTAGTATAGAGGGACCCATCCTGGCAGATTCACCCCTCCACTTT
CDR3: CASSIEGPILADSPLHF

size: .
J: TRBJ2-5
V: TRBV19
D: TRBD1
DNA: TGTGCCAGTAGGTTAACGGGACAGCAAGAGACCCAGTACTTC
CDR3: CASRLTGQQETQYF

size: once
J: TRBJ2-1
V: TRBV5-1
D: TRBD2
DNA: TGCGCCAGCAGCCCGTTTGGTGCGGGAGGGCCAAGAAATGAGCAGTTCTTC
CDR3: CASSPFGAGGPRNEQFF

size: .
J: TRBJ2-5
V: TRBV30
D: .
DNA: TGTGCCTGGAGGGAGGGCGGGCGAGAGACCCAGTACTTC
CDR3: CAWREGGRETQYF

size: .
J: TRBJ1-1
V: TRBV6-1
D: .
DNA: TGTGCCAGCAGTGGACAGGCGAACACTGAAGCTTTCTTT
CDR3: CASSGQANTEAFF

size: .
J: TRBJ2-3
V: TRBV5-8
D: TRBD2
DNA: TGTGCCAGCAGCTTGGGGACTAGCGGGGGCACAGATACGCAGTATTTT
CDR3: CASSLGTSGGTDTQYF

size: .
J: TRBJ1-1
V: TRBV18
D: TRBD1
DNA: TGTGCCAGCTCGCCGACAGGGTTTCAGAACACTGAAGCTTTCTTT
CDR3: CASSPTGFQNTEAFF

size: .
J: TRBJ2-3
V: TRBV2
D: .
DNA: TGTGCCAGCAGTGACGGAATAGATACGCAGTATTTT
CDR3: CASSDGIDTQYF

size: .
J: TRBJ1-5
V: TRBV19
D: TRBD1
DNA: TGTGCCAGTAGTATTGATGGGACAGGGGGCTGGCAGCCCCAGCATTTT
CDR3: CASSIDGTGGWQPQHF

size: .
J: TRBJ2-7
V: TRBV10-3
D: .
DNA: TGTGCCATCAGTGCGGGAGAAGAGCAGTACTTC
CDR3: CAISAGEEQYF

size: .
J: TRBJ1-2
V: TRBV2
D: .
DNA: TGTGCCAGCACCGCGGGCAGTTCTCGGGGCTACACCTTC
CDR3: CASTAGSSRGYTF

size: .
J: TRBJ2-1
V: TRBV5-1
D: TRBD2
DNA: TGCGCCAGCAGCTTTCTCCTAGCGGGGGGGTACAATGAGCAGTTCTTC
CDR3: CASSFLLAGGYNEQFF

size: .
J: TRBJ1-2
V: TRBV5-3
D: TRBD1
DNA: TGTGCCAGAAGGGAGAGGGACAGGGATGGCTACACCTTC
CDR3: CARRERDRDGYTF

size: .
J: TRBJ2-5
V: TRBV5-4
D: .
DNA: TGTGCCAGCAGGCGGACAGTTCAAGAGACCCAGTACTTC
CDR3: CASRRTVQETQYF

size: once
J: TRBJ2-1
V: TRBV19
D: TRBD2
DNA: TGTGCCAGTAGTCCAGGAACGGGGAGCGGGAGATACCATGAGCAGTTCTTC
CDR3: CASSPGTGSGRYHEQFF

size: few
J: TRBJ1-5
V: TRBV19
D: .
DNA: TGTGCCAGTTCGACGGGAGAACAGCCCCAGCATTTT
CDR3: CASSTGEQPQHF

size: once
J: TRBJ1-2
V: TRBV5-1
D: TRBD1
DNA: TGCGCCAGCAGCTTGGGGACAGGGGGAGGACGCTATGGCTACACCTTC
CDR3: CASSLGTGGGRYGYTF

size: .
J: TRBJ1-5
V: TRBV7-2
D: .
DNA: TGTGCCAGCAGCTTAGGACACCTTAGCAATCAGCCCCAGCATTTT
CDR3: CASSLGHLSNQPQHF

size: .
J: TRBJ2-7
V: TRBV7-9
D: .
DNA: TGTGCCAGCAGCCGTCTGAGGGGCAGTCCCTACGAGCAGTACTTC
CDR3: CASSRLRGSPYEQYF

size: .
J: TRBJ2-3
V: TRBV6-4
D: TRBD2
DNA: TGTGCCAGCAGTCTAAGCGGGGTGGGAGATACGCAGTATTTT
CDR3: CASSLSGVGDTQYF

size: .
J: TRBJ2-5
V: TRBV27
D: .
DNA: TGTGCCAGCACCCGGGCCGGCGAAGAGACCCAGTACTTC
CDR3: CASTRAGEETQYF

size: once
J: TRBJ1-1
V: TRBV5-1
D: TRBD1
DNA: TGCGCCAGCAGCTTGGCGGGACAGCAGAACACTGAAGCTTTCTTT
CDR3: CASSLAGQQNTEAFF

size: .
J: TRBJ1-5
V: TRBV15
D: .
DNA: TGTGCCACCAGCAGAGATAGGCAGGGTGAGCAGCCCCAGCATTTT
CDR3: CATSRDRQGEQPQHF

size: once
J: TRBJ1-1
V: TRBV6-6
D: TRBD1
DNA: TGTGCCAGCAGTTACGGGACAGAGAGAACTGAAGCTTTCTTT
CDR3: CASSYGTERTEAFF

size: .
J: TRBJ1-1
V: TRBV30
D: .
DNA: TGTGCCTGGAGCGGACGGCCGAGGGACACTGAAGCTTTCTTT
CDR3: CAWSGRPRDTEAFF

size: .
J: TRBJ2-3
V: TRBV5-1
D: TRBD2
DNA: TGCGCCAGCAGCTCCGGACTAGCGGGGGGGACAGATACGCAGTATTTT
CDR3: CASSSGLAGGTDTQYF

size: .
J: TRBJ2-7
V: TRBV6-1
D: .
DNA: TGTGCCAGCAGTGAAGGAAGGAGACAGACGTACGAGCAGTACTTC
CDR3: CASSEGRRQTYEQYF

size: .
J: TRBJ1-3
V: TRBV5-6
D: .
DNA: TGTGCCAGCAGCAGAAGGGATTTCTCTGGAAACACCATATATTTT
CDR3: CASSRRDFSGNTIYF

size: .
J: TRBJ2-3
V: TRBV28
D: TRBD2
DNA: TGTGCCAGCAGTTCGCTAGCGGGAGGGGCAGATACGCAGTATTTT
CDR3: CASSSLAGGADTQYF

size: once
J: TRBJ2-3
V: TRBV25-1
D: TRBD1
DNA: TGTGCCAGCAGGACAGGGGGCGCCGGGGCAGATACGCAGTATTTT
CDR3: CASRTGGAGADTQYF

size: .
J: TRBJ1-5
V: TRBV5-5
D: .
DNA: TGTGCCAGCAGCTTGGTAACCGCGGCCGGGCCCCAGCATTTT
CDR3: CASSLVTAAGPQHF

size: few
J: TRBJ1-1
V: TRBV6-6
D: .
DNA: TGTGCCAGCAGTCCCGAGGTACAGGCTTTCTTT
CDR3: CASSPEVQAFF

size: few
J: TRBJ1-5
V: TRBV7-2
D: .
DNA: TGTGCCAGCAGCTTACAGGGGAATCAGCCCCAGCATTTT
CDR3: CASSLQGNQPQHF

size: .
J: TRBJ1-5
V: TRBV7-9
D: .
DNA: TGTGCCAGCAGCCATTCAAGGGCCCCACCCCAGCATTTT
CDR3: CASSHSRAPPQHF

size: .
J: TRBJ2-1
V: TRBV4-1
D: .
DNA: TGCGCCAGCAGCATGAGCTGGGGTTCGGAATCCTACAATGAGCAGTTCTTC
CDR3: CASSMSWGSESYNEQFF